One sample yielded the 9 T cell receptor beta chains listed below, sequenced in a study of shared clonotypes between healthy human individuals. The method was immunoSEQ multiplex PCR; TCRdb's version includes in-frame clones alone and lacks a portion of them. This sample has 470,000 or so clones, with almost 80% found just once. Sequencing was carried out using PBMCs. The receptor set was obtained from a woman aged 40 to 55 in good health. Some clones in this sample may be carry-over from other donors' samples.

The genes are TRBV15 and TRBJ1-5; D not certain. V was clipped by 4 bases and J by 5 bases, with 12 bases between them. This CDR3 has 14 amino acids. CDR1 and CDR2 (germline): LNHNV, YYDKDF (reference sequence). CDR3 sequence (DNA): TGTGCCACCAGCATGGTCAGCCCATATCAGCCCCAGCATTTT. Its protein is CATSMVSPYQPQHF.

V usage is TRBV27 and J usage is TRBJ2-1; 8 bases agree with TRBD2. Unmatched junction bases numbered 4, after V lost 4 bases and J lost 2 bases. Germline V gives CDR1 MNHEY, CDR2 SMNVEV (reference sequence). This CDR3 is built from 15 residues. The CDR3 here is CASSYSGNTYNEQFF. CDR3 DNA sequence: TGTGCCAGCAGTTATAGCGGGAATACCTACAATGAGCAGTTCTTC.

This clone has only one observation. CDR3 region: CASSQPTSGRALYEQYF. The CDR3 nucleotides read TGCGCCAGCAGCCAACCTACTAGCGGGAGGGCCCTTTACGAGCAGTACTTC. The V call is TRBV4-1, the J call TRBJ2-7; 13 bases line up with TRBD2. J lost 4 bases, V lost 2 bases, and 8 bases had no gene match. Germline CDR1 reads MGHRA; CDR2 reads YSYEKL. This CDR3 contains 17 residues.

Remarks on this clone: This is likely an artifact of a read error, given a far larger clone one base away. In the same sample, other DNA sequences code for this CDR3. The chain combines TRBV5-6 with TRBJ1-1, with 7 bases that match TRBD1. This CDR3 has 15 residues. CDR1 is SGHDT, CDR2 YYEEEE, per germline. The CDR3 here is CASSLLPGGGTEAFF. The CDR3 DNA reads TGCGCCAGCAGCTTGCTCCCAGGGGGGGGCACTGAAGCTTTCTTT.

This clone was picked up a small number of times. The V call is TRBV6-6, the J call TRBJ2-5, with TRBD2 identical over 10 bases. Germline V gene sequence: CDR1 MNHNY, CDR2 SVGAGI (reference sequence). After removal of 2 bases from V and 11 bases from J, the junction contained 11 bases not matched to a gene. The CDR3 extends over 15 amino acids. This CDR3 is CASSYALAGAREQYF. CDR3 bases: TGTGCCAGCAGTTACGCGCTAGCGGGAGCCCGGGAGCAGTACTTC.

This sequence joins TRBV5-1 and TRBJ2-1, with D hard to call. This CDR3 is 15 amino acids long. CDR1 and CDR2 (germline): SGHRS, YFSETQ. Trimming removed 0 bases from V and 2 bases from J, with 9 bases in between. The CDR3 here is CASSLAPQAYNEQFF. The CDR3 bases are TGCGCCAGCAGCTTGGCTCCCCAGGCCTACAATGAGCAGTTCTTC.

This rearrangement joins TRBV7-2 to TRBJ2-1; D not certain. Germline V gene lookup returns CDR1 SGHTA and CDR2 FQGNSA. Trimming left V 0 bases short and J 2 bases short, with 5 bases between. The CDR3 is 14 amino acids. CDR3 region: CASSLAAPYNEQFF. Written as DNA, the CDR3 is TGTGCCAGCAGCTTAGCGGCACCCTACAATGAGCAGTTCTTC. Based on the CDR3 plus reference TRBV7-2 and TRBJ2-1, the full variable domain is GAGVSQSPSNKVTEKGKDVELRCDPISGHTALYWYRQSLGQGLEFLIYFQGNSAPDKSGLPSDRFSAERTGGSVSTLTIQRTQQEDSAVYLCASSLAAPYNEQFFGPGTRLTVL.

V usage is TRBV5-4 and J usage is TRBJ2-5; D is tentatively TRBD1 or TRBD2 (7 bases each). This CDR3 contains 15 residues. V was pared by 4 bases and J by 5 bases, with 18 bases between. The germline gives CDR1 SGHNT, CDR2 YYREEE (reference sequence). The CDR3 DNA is TGTGCCAGCAGCGCGGCAGGGGGGGATTGGGAGACCCAGTACTTC. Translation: CASSAAGGDWETQYF.

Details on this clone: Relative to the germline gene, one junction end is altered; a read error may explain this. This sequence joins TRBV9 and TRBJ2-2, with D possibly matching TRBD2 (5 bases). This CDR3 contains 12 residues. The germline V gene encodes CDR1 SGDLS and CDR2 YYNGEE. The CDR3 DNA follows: TGTGCCAGCAGCGTAGTGACCGGGGAGCCGTTTTTT. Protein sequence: CASSVVTGEPFF.